This paragraph reports one T cell receptor beta chain. Method: immunoSEQ multiplex PCR; TCRdb's copy keeps in-frame clones and lacks some. The sample shows approximately 340,000 clones, 83% of them seen only once. The CDR3 extends over 15 amino acids. CDR1 LGHNA and CDR2 YNFKEQ come from the germline V gene. V trimming: 4 bases; J trimming: 5 bases; junction bases outside the gene matches: 11. This entry comes from a study of blood T cell repertoires in COVID-19. Across the whole study: The United States, Italy and Spain were the sources of the acute and convalescent COVID-19 samples. In each case, the material was cDNA or gDNA derived from T cells, B-cell-depleted T cells, or PBMCs.

The receptor was derived from a man in his thirties or forties with active or convalescent COVID-19. The sample was peripheral blood. The chain has TRBV4-2 and TRBJ2-7, with 7 positions matching TRBD1. The CDR3 loop is CASSPSPGQRDEQYF. The DNA for the CDR3 is TGTGCCAGCAGCCCCTCTCCGGGACAGCGCGACGAGCAGTACTTC.